The clone carrying this TCR beta chain was recorded many times. The sample is drawn from a study of CD8 T cells in ankylosing spondylitis. TCRdb reprocessed the 5' RACE reads via MiXCR and lists one record per CDR3 protein. Among some 130,000 distinct CDR3 sequences, 9.3% were seen once, and the ten largest hold about 3.6%. CDR3 size: 15 residues. V lost 6 bases, J lost 6 bases, and 11 bases stayed unmatched. The germline gives CDR1 DFQATT, CDR2 SNEGSKA (reference sequence). The sample consisted of blood, either unsorted or a sorted T cell fraction (not recorded which). The TCR was taken from a male donor with ankylosing spondylitis or in good health (not recorded which). The chain combines TRBV20-1 with TRBJ2-3; TRBD2 aligns across 11 bases. This CDR3 reads CSAMTSGNLFDTQYF. The CDR3 bases are TGCAGTGCAATGACTAGCGGGAATTTGTTTGATACGCAGTATTTT.